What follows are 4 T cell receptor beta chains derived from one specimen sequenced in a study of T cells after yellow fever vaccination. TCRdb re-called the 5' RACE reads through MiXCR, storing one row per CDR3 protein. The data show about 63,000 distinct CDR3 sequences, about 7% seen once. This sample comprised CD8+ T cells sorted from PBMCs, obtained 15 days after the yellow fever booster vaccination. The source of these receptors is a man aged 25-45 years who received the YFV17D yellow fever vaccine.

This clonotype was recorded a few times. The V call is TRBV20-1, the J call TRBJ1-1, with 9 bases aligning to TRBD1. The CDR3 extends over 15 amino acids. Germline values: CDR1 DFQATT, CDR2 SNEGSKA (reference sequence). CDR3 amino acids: CRVTGGLRGDTEAFF. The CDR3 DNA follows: TGCAGAGTCACAGGGGGCTTGAGAGGGGACACTGAAGCTTTCTTT.

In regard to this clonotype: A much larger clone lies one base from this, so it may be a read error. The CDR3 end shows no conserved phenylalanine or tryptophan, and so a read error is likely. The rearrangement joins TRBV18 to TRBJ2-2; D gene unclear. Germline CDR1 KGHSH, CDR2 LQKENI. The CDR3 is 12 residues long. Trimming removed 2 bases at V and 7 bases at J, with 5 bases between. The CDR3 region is CASSPTNGELFS. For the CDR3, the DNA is TGTGCCAGCTCACCAACAAACGGGGAGCTGTTTTCT.

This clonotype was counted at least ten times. For the CDR3, the DNA is TGCAGCGTTGGGGAAGGACTAGCGGGAGGGACCGAGCAGTACTTC. Amino acids: CSVGEGLAGGTEQYF. The chain recombines TRBV29-1 with TRBJ2-7; 15 bases are shared with TRBD2. With V trimmed by 4 bases and J by 6 bases, 7 bases remained unmatched. The CDR3 sequence is 15 residues long. The germline V gene encodes CDR1 SQVTM and CDR2 ANQGSEA.

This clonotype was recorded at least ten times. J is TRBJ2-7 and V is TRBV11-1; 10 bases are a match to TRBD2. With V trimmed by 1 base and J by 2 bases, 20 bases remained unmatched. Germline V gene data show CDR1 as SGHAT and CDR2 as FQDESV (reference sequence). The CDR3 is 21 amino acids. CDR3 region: CASSLDPGLADGIVRPYEQYF. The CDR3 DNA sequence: TGTGCCAGCAGCTTAGATCCTGGACTAGCGGACGGGATAGTTCGGCCCTACGAGCAGTACTTC.